This TCR beta chain was profiled in a study of shared clonotypes between healthy human individuals. Study summary: Donors were a couple of women and a few men aged 18 to 49. CD8 memory received one plate per donor, CD8 naive two, CD4 memory three and CD4 naive three.

As for this clone: Antigen specificity is unknown.

CD4+ cells underwent separation, giving CD45RA+ naive and CD45RA-negative memory subsets. Assay used: immunoSEQ multiplex PCR; TCRdb lists only in-frame clones, some missing. The table shows about 2.4 million clones, with roughly 92% occurring only once. General observations from the study: Only blood samples were collected, and tissue repertoires likely differ.

This CDR3 comprises 17 residues. Germline V gene sequence: CDR1 MGHRA, CDR2 YSYEKL. Trimming took 2 bases from V and 0 from J, leaving 14 bases between them. The J gene is TRBJ2-4, the V gene TRBV4-1; D could derive from TRBD1 or TRBD2 (5 bases each). This TCR came from a man between 18 and 29 years old in good health. Sequenced: naive CD4+ T cells sorted from blood. Subset described: CD45RA+ positively selected. The CDR3 region is CASSQTLGELAKNIQYF. The CDR3 nucleotides read TGCGCCAGCAGCCAAACGCTAGGGGAGCTAGCCAAAAACATTCAGTACTTC.